The present T cell receptor beta chain was sequenced within a study of blood T cell repertoires in COVID-19. For the study at large: Some COVID-19 samples were acute and others convalescent; all came from the United States, Italy and Spain. Sources were T cells, B-cell-depleted T cells, or PBMCs; the material itself was cDNA or gDNA.

In the original workflow: Scientists estimated how many nucleated cells there were by amplifying reference gene primers. TCRdb's table, derived via immunoSEQ multiplex PCR, lists solely in-frame clones and lacks some. From that table come the V and J calls and clone size; the DNA was used to work out D and trimming. The repertoire consists of 150,000 to 200,000 clones, with 81% occurring once and the leading ten covering around 10%. The clonotype originates from a man aged 55 to 70 with active or convalescent COVID-19. What was sequenced was peripheral blood.

CDR3 in amino acids: CASSLMGSWALNQPQHF. CDR3 in DNA: TGTGCCAGCAGTTTAATGGGCTCCTGGGCCCTAAATCAGCCCCAGCATTTT. V gene TRBV28 combines with J gene TRBJ1-5; D call uncertain. Deletions cut 2 bases from V and 4 bases from J, with 18 bases between. This CDR3 comprises 17 residues. The germline gives CDR1 MDHEN, CDR2 SYDVKM. Using reference TRBV28 and TRBJ1-5 for the parts outside the CDR3, the full variable domain is DVKVTQSSRYLVKRTGEKVFLECVQDMDHENMFWYRQDPGLGLRLIYFSYDVKMKEKGDIPEGYSVSREKKERFSLILESASTNQTSMYLCASSLMGSWALNQPQHFGDGTRLSIL.